This is a list of T cell receptor beta chains from one sample in a study of breast tumors, draining lymph nodes, adjacent tissues. TCRdb re-derived calls from the multiplex PCR reads in MiXCR, one entry per CDR3 protein. Of 200,000 to 300,000 distinct CDR3 sequences listed, about 30% were seen once; the top ten hold approximately 1%. The specimen was axillary lymph node tissue. These receptors were collected from a female donor with breast cancer. Some clones in this sample may be carry-over from other donors' samples. Both conserved end residues are part of each CDR3. D genes are given only for firm matches. Clone size is given for some rows only: seen once, a few or many times, or a class if the clone is expanded.

j_gene: TRBJ2-7; abundance: few; d_gene: NA; v_gene: TRBV6-1; CDR3nt: TGTGCCAGCAGCACGACCGGGACTCTCTACGAGCAGTACTTC; CDR3aa: CASSTTGTLYEQYF
j_gene: TRBJ1-2; abundance: many; d_gene: NA; v_gene: TRBV7-2; CDR3nt: TGTGCCAGCAGCTTAGAAGAGGGGGGGGGGAATGGCTACACCTTC; CDR3aa: CASSLEEGGGNGYTF
j_gene: TRBJ1-4; abundance: many; d_gene: TRBD1; v_gene: TRBV5-6; CDR3nt: TGTGCCAGCAGCCGGAAGGGACAGGGAGCTGTAGAAAAACTGTTTTTT; CDR3aa: CASSRKGQGAVEKLFF
j_gene: TRBJ1-2; abundance: many; d_gene: TRBD1; v_gene: TRBV7-2; CDR3nt: TGTGCCAGCAGCACCCAGGGGGCCGGGGGCTACACCTTC; CDR3aa: CASSTQGAGGYTF
j_gene: TRBJ2-3; abundance: NA; d_gene: TRBD2; v_gene: TRBV24-1; CDR3nt: TGTGCCACCAGTGATATGCAGCCCCTCCCTAGCGGGAGGCCCCTGTATTTT; CDR3aa: CATSDMQPLPSGRPLYF
j_gene: TRBJ1-3; abundance: few; d_gene: NA; v_gene: TRBV7-2; CDR3nt: TGTGCCAGCAGCTTAGGGACCGGACTAAAAAGAAACACCATATATTTT; CDR3aa: CASSLGTGLKRNTIYF
j_gene: TRBJ1-3; abundance: NA; d_gene: NA; v_gene: TRBV2; CDR3nt: TGTGCCAGCAGTAAAGGGGATGGGGGACTGGGAAACACCATATATTTC; CDR3aa: CASSKGDGGLGNTIYF
j_gene: TRBJ1-1; abundance: NA; d_gene: NA; v_gene: TRBV20-1; CDR3nt: TGCAGTGCTAGGCTCAGGGTAGGTGGAACTTTCTTT; CDR3aa: CSARLRVGGTFF
j_gene: TRBJ2-7; abundance: many; d_gene: TRBD2; v_gene: TRBV19; CDR3nt: TGTGCCAGTAGTCGGTCAAGGGCTAGCGGGGTGGAGCAGTACTTC; CDR3aa: CASSRSRASGVEQYF
j_gene: TRBJ2-2; abundance: many; d_gene: TRBD2; v_gene: TRBV4-1; CDR3nt: TGCGCCAGCAGCCAAGATCGACTAGCGGGAGGTATCGGGGAGCTGTTTTTT; CDR3aa: CASSQDRLAGGIGELFF
j_gene: TRBJ2-7; abundance: NA; d_gene: NA; v_gene: TRBV6-6; CDR3nt: TGTGCCAGCAGTCCGGGGACTCCCGGGGCCTACGAGCAGTACTTC; CDR3aa: CASSPGTPGAYEQYF
j_gene: TRBJ2-7; abundance: many; d_gene: TRBD2; v_gene: TRBV11-2; CDR3nt: TGTGCCAGCAGCCACCCCTCGGGGGGTTGGTACGAGCAGTACTTC; CDR3aa: CASSHPSGGWYEQYF